The 10 T cell receptor beta chains in this list originate from one sample, sequenced in a study of T cell responses to AZD1222 COVID-19 vaccine. The assay was immunoSEQ multiplex PCR, and TCRdb's table has in-frame clones only and misses some. The sample contains 95,000 to 150,000 clones, approximately 82% of which appear only once. The sample here was peripheral blood, taken 28 days after the second AZD1222 dose. These receptors were obtained from an adult who received the AZD1222 COVID-19 vaccine.

V and J are TRBV7-6 and TRBJ1-1, with D maybe TRBD1 (6 bases). The V and J ends lost 2 bases and 7 bases respectively, with 11 bases between them. The CDR3 is 13 residues long. Per germline, CDR1 SGHVS and CDR2 FNYEAQ. The CDR3 loop reads CASSLTLQGEAFF. The CDR3 nucleotides read TGTGCCAGCAGCTTAACGCTACAGGGTGAAGCTTTCTTT.

The chain is built from TRBV28 and TRBJ1-1; D is ambiguous. Germline V gene sequence: CDR1 MDHEN, CDR2 SYDVKM. Between the trimmed V and J ends, which lost 2 bases and 4 bases, there was a span of 5 bases. The CDR3 totals 12 residues. The DNA of the CDR3 is TGTGCCAGCAGTTTAAGAAGCACTGAAGCTTTCTTT. This sequence encodes CASSLRSTEAFF.

This chain connects TRBV27 to TRBJ2-5, with 11 bases identical to TRBD1. Losses at the gene ends were 5 bases for V and 5 bases for J; bases not matched to a gene: 7. This CDR3 has 15 residues. The V gene's germline CDR1 is MNHEY and CDR2 SMNVEV (reference sequence). The CDR3 bases are TGTGCCAGCAGTCTCGGACAGGGGGCTAGGGAGACCCAGTACTTC. It is translated as CASSLGQGARETQYF.

This chain uses TRBV10-3 with TRBJ2-5; 9 nucleotides agree with TRBD1. The CDR3 has 17 residues. Germline-derived CDR1 and CDR2 are ENHRY and SYGVKD. CDR3 bases: TGTGCTGAATCACCAGCACCCGGGACAGGGTTCGAAAAGACCCAGTACTTC. Its protein product is CAESPAPGTGFEKTQYF.

The chain couples TRBV7-6 to TRBJ1-6, with D hard to call. CDR3 length: 14 amino acids. Germline CDR1 SGHVS, CDR2 FNYEAQ. V gave up 4 bases and J gave up 15 bases, with 19 bases separating them. CDR3 DNA: TGTGCCAGCAGCTCTGCCAATCTAGGTGCACACCTCCACTTT. Its translation: CASSSANLGAHLHF. Supplemented by reference TRBV7-6 and TRBJ1-6, the full variable domain reads GAGVSQSPRYKVTKRGQDVALRCDPISGHVSLYWYRQALGQGPEFLTYFNYEAQQDKSGLPNDRFSAERPEGSISTLTIQRTEQRDSAMYRCASSSANLGAHLHFGNGTRLTVT.

The chain has TRBV7-9 and TRBJ1-2; 9 nucleotides agree with TRBD1. This CDR3 is 13 amino acids long. The trim removed 10 bases at V and 2 bases at J, leaving 5 bases unmatched. The germline gives CDR1 SEHNR, CDR2 FQNEAQ (reference sequence). The CDR3 DNA reads as TGTGCCACCGAGACAGGGGGGAACTATGGCTACACCTTC. The encoded protein is CATETGGNYGYTF.

This clone came up once. This chain uses TRBV7-2 with TRBJ1-1, with 8 bases identical to TRBD1. Germline V gene lookup returns CDR1 SGHTA and CDR2 FQGNSA. The CDR3 covers 17 residues. J lost 0 bases, V lost 1 base, and 7 bases had no gene match. In DNA, the CDR3 is TGTGCCAGCAGCTTAGAGCAGGACAGGGCAATGAACACTGAAGCTTTCTTT. It encodes CASSLEQDRAMNTEAFF. Full variable domain (outside the CDR3, taken from reference TRBV7-2 and TRBJ1-1): GAGVSQSPSNKVTEKGKDVELRCDPISGHTALYWYRQSLGQGLEFLIYFQGNSAPDKSGLPSDRFSAERTGGSVSTLTIQRTQQEDSAVYLCASSLEQDRAMNTEAFFGQGTRLTVV.

The CDR3 spells CASSQDRSSGGPYQETQYF. DNA of the CDR3: TGTGCCAGCAGCCAAGATCGTTCTAGCGGGGGGCCGTACCAAGAGACCCAGTACTTC. The genes are TRBV3-1 (or the pseudogene TRBV3-2) and TRBJ2-5, with 11 nucleotides matching TRBD2. The V gene's germline CDR1 is LGHDT and CDR2 YNNKEL (reference sequence). The CDR3 covers 19 residues. J lost 0 bases, V lost 0 bases, and 9 bases had no gene match.

This clone has only one observation. The chain uses TRBV27 and TRBJ2-1; TRBD2 aligns across 10 bases. The V gene end was trimmed by 10 bases and the J gene end by 12 bases; junction bases not matched to a gene: 15. Germline CDR1 MNHEY, CDR2 SMNVEV (reference sequence). The CDR3 has 14 amino acids. The CDR3: CATIILAGDVAQFF. The CDR3 coding sequence is TGTGCCACCATAATTCTAGCGGGGGACGTGGCGCAGTTCTTC.

This clone was recorded a few times. V is TRBV3-1 (or the pseudogene TRBV3-2) and J is TRBJ2-3; D unclear. Per the germline V gene, CDR1 is LGHDT and CDR2 is YNNKEL (reference sequence). Trimming took 1 base from V and 4 from J, leaving 15 bases between them. This CDR3 has 16 residues. This chain's CDR3 is CASSQVGGRIADTQYF. The CDR3 DNA reads TGTGCCAGCAGCCAAGTTGGTGGAAGGATAGCAGATACGCAGTATTTT.